The 30 T cell receptor beta chains below all came from one sample that was sequenced in a study of blood T cell repertoires in COVID-19. Data came from immunoSEQ multiplex PCR; TCRdb stores just in-frame clones and leaves some out. Among 220,000 or so clones listed, roughly 80% were seen once. The sequencing sample was made of peripheral blood. These receptor sequences come from a woman in her sixties or seventies with acute or convalescent COVID-19.

The V and J genes are TRBV5-6 and TRBJ1-2; a possible D gene is TRBD1 (5 bases). Deletions cut 1 base from V and 7 bases from J, with 20 bases between. Germline CDR1 reads SGHDT; CDR2 reads YYEEEE. The CDR3 contains 16 residues. Here the CDR3 DNA reads TGTGCCAGCAGCTTGAGTCAGGCAGGGCTGTTTGCTGGCTACACCTTC. This gives the protein CASSLSQAGLFAGYTF. The variable domain in full, with the rest retrieved from reference TRBV5-6 and TRBJ1-2, is DAGVTQSPTHLIKTRGQQVTLRCSPKSGHDTVSWYQQALGQGPQFIFQYYEEEERQRGNFPDRFSGHQFPNYSSELNVNALLLGDSALYLCASSLSQAGLFAGYTFGSGTRLTVV.

The rearrangement uses TRBV4-1 and TRBJ1-3; D is perhaps TRBD1 (6 bases). CDR1 is MGHRA and CDR2 is YSYEKL in the germline V gene. V shed 2 bases and J shed 8 bases, with 16 bases lying between them. The CDR3 is made up of 15 amino acids. The CDR3 DNA reads as TGCGCCAGCAGCCAAATGGACAGCCCGCTCTACACCATATATTTT. Protein product: CASSQMDSPLYTIYF.

The rearrangement uses TRBV5-1 and TRBJ2-1, with 10 nucleotides matching TRBD2. This CDR3 is 15 amino acids long. V lost 4 bases and J lost 2; bases outside the gene matches: 3. The germline gives CDR1 SGHRS, CDR2 YFSETQ. This CDR3 reads CASSHLAGAYNEQFF. The CDR3 DNA follows: TGCGCCAGCAGCCACCTAGCGGGGGCCTACAATGAGCAGTTCTTC.

V and J are TRBV30 and TRBJ1-5; D is perhaps TRBD1 (6 bases). V gave up 3 bases and J gave up 2 bases, with 17 bases separating them. CDR1 and CDR2 (germline): GTSNPN, SVGIG (reference sequence). This CDR3 spans 16 amino acids. In DNA form, the CDR3 reads TGTGCCTGGAGGGGTGATCAGGGGAAGGGCAATCAGCCCCAGCATTTT. Translating it yields CAWRGDQGKGNQPQHF. Full variable domain (remainder filled in from reference TRBV30 and TRBJ1-5): SQTIHQWPATLVQPVGSPLSLECTVEGTSNPNLYWYRQAAGRGLQLLFYSVGIGQISSEVPQNLSASRPQDRQFILSSKKLLLSDSGFYLCAWRGDQGKGNQPQHFGDGTRLSIL.

This chain links TRBV28 with TRBJ2-7; 11 positions match TRBD2. From germline, CDR1 is MDHEN and CDR2 SYDVKM. J was trimmed by 5 bases and V by 5 bases; bases with no gene match: 8. CDR3 length equals 15 residues. In nucleotides, the CDR3 is TGTGCCAGCAGTAGGACTAGCGGGTCCATGAACGAGCAGTACTTC. Its translation: CASSRTSGSMNEQYF.

The rearrangement joins TRBV25-1 to TRBJ2-4, with D perhaps TRBD1 (6 bases). CDR3 size: 15 residues. Between the trimmed V and J ends, which lost 3 bases and 8 bases, there was a span of 17 bases. Germline V lookup: CDR1 MGHDK, CDR2 SYGVNS. The CDR3 DNA is TGTGCCAGCAGTGATGTCCAGGGGACGAAGGACATTCAGTACTTC. This codes for CASSDVQGTKDIQYF.

The V and J genes are TRBV9 and TRBJ1-3, with D unclear. CDR3 size: 13 residues. Germline CDR1 is SGDLS and CDR2 is YYNGEE. V shed 6 bases and J shed 4 bases, with 11 bases lying between them. The CDR3 is CASTRDSGNTIYF. As DNA, the CDR3 is TGTGCCAGCACCCGCGATTCGGGAAACACCATATATTTT.

This clone was seen just once. The J gene is TRBJ1-5, the V gene TRBV19; 12 bases line up with TRBD1. The CDR3 consists of 15 residues. Germline lookup yields CDR1 LNHDA and CDR2 SQIVND (reference sequence). V was clipped by 7 bases and J by 5 bases; unmatched bases: 6. CDR3: CASKPGQGAYQPQHF. The CDR3 region has the DNA TGTGCCAGTAAACCGGGACAGGGGGCATATCAGCCCCAGCATTTT.

This clone was observed a single time. The CDR3 is CASSLPPGHRDTQYF. Here the CDR3 DNA reads TGTGCCAGCAGCTTACCTCCGGGACACCGCGATACGCAGTATTTT. The chain has TRBV7-8 and TRBJ2-3; possible D gene TRBD1, 6 bases. Germline CDR1 and CDR2: SGHVS and FQNEAQ. The CDR3 spans 15 residues. Deletions cut 2 bases from V and 6 bases from J, with 15 bases between.

The sample holds a few counts of this clone. The chain links TRBV7-9 to TRBJ1-2; 7 nucleotides line up with TRBD1. Germline loops: CDR1 SEHNR, CDR2 FQNEAQ (reference sequence). The J segment lost 7 bases and the V segment lost 6 bases, leaving 8 bases of the junction unmatched. This CDR3 has 13 amino acids. CDR3 in DNA: TGTGCCAGCAGTCCCGACAGGGATGGTGGCTACACCTTC. It yields the protein CASSPDRDGGYTF.

This chain links TRBV2 with TRBJ1-5; 7 nucleotides line up with TRBD1. CDR1 SNHLY and CDR2 FYNNEI come from the germline V gene. Trimming took 9 bases from V and 7 from J; bases not matched to a gene: 12. The CDR3 contains 14 residues. The CDR3 sequence: CASRDRVQAQPQHF. In DNA, the CDR3 is TGTGCCAGTCGAGACAGGGTCCAGGCGCAGCCCCAGCATTTT.

The V call is TRBV7-9, the J call TRBJ2-7; possibly TRBD1 for D (6 bases). CDR1 and CDR2 (germline): SEHNR, FQNEAQ (reference sequence). The CDR3 covers 13 residues. The V and J ends lost 4 bases and 6 bases respectively, with 13 bases between them. CDR3 amino acids: CASSSKSRGEQYF. The CDR3 DNA follows: TGTGCCAGCAGCTCAAAAAGCAGGGGCGAGCAGTACTTC.

The gene calls are TRBV5-8 and TRBJ1-2; TRBD1 agrees at 7 bases. Germline-derived CDR1 and CDR2 are SGHTS and YDEGEE. V shed 0 bases and J 6 bases; nucleotides not matched to a gene: 2. The length of the CDR3 is 13 residues. The CDR3 DNA reads TGTGCCAGCAGCTTGGAACAGGGGCATGGCTACACCTTC. It translates to CASSLEQGHGYTF.

This chain's CDR3 is CASRAGTGDGYTF. In DNA, the CDR3 is TGTGCCAGCAGGGCGGGGACAGGGGATGGCTACACCTTC. V gene TRBV6-5 combines with J gene TRBJ1-2; 10 positions agree with TRBD1. Germline trimming cut 6 bases from V and 6 bases from J; bases unmatched to any gene: 4. This CDR3 contains 13 residues. In germline, CDR1 is MNHEY, CDR2 SVGAGI.

The rearrangement joins TRBV5-4 to TRBJ2-3; 16 bases fit TRBD2. The CDR3 is made up of 16 amino acids. V lost 0 bases, J lost 9 bases, and 4 bases stayed unmatched. CDR1 SGHNT and CDR2 YYREEE come from the germline V gene (reference sequence). This CDR3 reads CASSLASGLAGGTQYF. In nucleotides, the CDR3 is TGTGCCAGCAGCTTGGCCTCGGGACTAGCGGGGGGGACGCAGTATTTT. The whole variable domain, filled in from reference TRBV5-4 and TRBJ2-3, reads ETGVTQSPTHLIKTRGQQVTLRCSSQSGHNTVSWYQQALGQGPQFIFQYYREEENGRGNFPPRFSGLQFPNYSSELNVNALELDDSALYLCASSLASGLAGGTQYFGPGTRLTVL.

CDR3 nucleotide sequence: TGTGCCAGCAGTAAACTAGCGGGGGGGCCCTACGAGCAGTACTTC. Translating gives CASSKLAGGPYEQYF. The chain joins TRBV6-2 or TRBV6-3 to TRBJ2-7, with TRBD2 matching over 13 bases. Germline V lookup: CDR1 MNHEY, CDR2 SVGEGT. The CDR3 is 15 residues long. After removal of 5 bases from V and 2 bases from J, the junction contained 3 bases not matched to a gene.

The gene calls are TRBV3-1 (or the pseudogene TRBV3-2) and TRBJ2-3; tentatively, D is TRBD2 (6 bases). The CDR3 totals 17 residues. V gave up 4 bases and J gave up 6 bases, with 23 bases separating them. Germline CDR1 is LGHDT and CDR2 is YNNKEL (reference sequence). The CDR3 loop reads CASSPLASGGVTDTQYF. DNA for the CDR3: TGTGCCAGCAGCCCCCTTGCCTCCGGCGGGGTCACGGATACGCAGTATTTT.

This clone was detected once. This rearrangement joins TRBV9 to TRBJ1-6; no reliable D call. Germline values: CDR1 SGDLS, CDR2 YYNGEE. Trimming cost V 5 bases and J 0 bases, with 12 bases left between them. The CDR3 has 16 amino acids. CDR3 sequence reads: CASSQDMSSYNSPLHF. In nucleotides, the CDR3 is TGTGCCAGCAGTCAAGATATGAGCTCCTATAATTCACCCCTCCACTTT.

CDR3 amino acids: CASSQGGSSGKPQHF. DNA of the CDR3: TGTGCCAGCAGCCAAGGAGGGTCTTCCGGGAAGCCCCAGCATTTT. The V and J genes are TRBV3-1 (or the pseudogene TRBV3-2) and TRBJ1-5; D uncertain. Trimming shortened V by 1 base and J by 8 bases, and 15 bases separated the two germline ends. Germline V gene data show CDR1 as LGHDT and CDR2 as YNNKEL (reference sequence). This CDR3 is built from 15 residues.

The chain is built from TRBV7-9 and TRBJ2-3; TRBD2 matches 16 bases. Trimming cost V 5 bases and J 3 bases; bases outside gene matches: 5. In germline, CDR1 is SEHNR, CDR2 FQNEAQ (reference sequence). The CDR3 length is 17 residues. The CDR3 coding sequence is TGTGCCAGCAGCCACGGGACTAGCGGGGGGGCAACAGATACGCAGTATTTT. Translated: CASSHGTSGGATDTQYF.

The CDR3 DNA reads as TGTGCCAGCAGCTACGGACAGGGGAGGAGCGAGCAGTACTTC. Amino acids: CASSYGQGRSEQYF. This sequence joins TRBV7-9 and TRBJ2-7; 9 bases agree with TRBD1. Per germline, CDR1 SEHNR and CDR2 FQNEAQ (reference sequence). This CDR3 is built from 14 residues. The J segment lost 6 bases and the V segment lost 4 bases, leaving 7 bases of the junction unmatched.

The chain uses TRBV2 and TRBJ2-3; tentative D call: TRBD1 (6 bases). This CDR3 comprises 16 residues. Germline-derived CDR1 and CDR2 are SNHLY and FYNNEI. V was pared by 5 bases and J by 6 bases, with 21 bases between. The DNA of the CDR3 is TGTGCCAGCAGTTACAACAGGGAGCCGCCTGGGGATACGCAGTATTTT. The encoded protein is CASSYNREPPGDTQYF.

V and J are TRBV11-2 and TRBJ2-2; no definite D call. The CDR3 runs 13 residues. Germline-derived CDR1 and CDR2 are SGHAT and FQNNGV. The V end was cut by 5 bases, the J end by 8 bases, with 12 bases between. The CDR3 sequence is CASSPSFGGELFF. DNA of the CDR3: TGTGCCAGCAGCCCCTCTTTCGGGGGGGAGCTGTTTTTT.

A few counts support this clone. This chain uses TRBV6-5 with TRBJ1-1, with a weak D call TRBD1 (5 bases). There are 13 residues in the CDR3. The V end lost 2 bases, the J end lost 6 bases, and 10 bases lay between the germline ends. The germline CDR1 and CDR2 sequences are MNHEY and SVGAGI. The CDR3 protein is CASSYGGRSEAFF. CDR3 sequence (DNA): TGTGCCAGCAGTTACGGGGGGAGGTCTGAAGCTTTCTTT.

The chain couples TRBV28 to TRBJ2-7; D ambiguous. Trimming left V 4 bases short and J 3 bases short, with 7 bases between. The length of the CDR3 is 12 residues. The V gene's germline CDR1 is MDHEN and CDR2 SYDVKM. CDR3: CASSSSYYEQYF. The DNA of the CDR3 is TGTGCCAGCAGTTCCTCCTACTACGAGCAGTACTTC. Complete variable domain (other parts from reference TRBV28 and TRBJ2-7): DVKVTQSSRYLVKRTGEKVFLECVQDMDHENMFWYRQDPGLGLRLIYFSYDVKMKEKGDIPEGYSVSREKKERFSLILESASTNQTSMYLCASSSSYYEQYFGPGTRLTVT.

This chain uses TRBV10-2 with TRBJ2-3; 11 bases fit TRBD2. This CDR3 is built from 15 residues. CDR1 is WSHSY and CDR2 is SAAADI in the germline V gene. V trimming: 6 bases; J trimming: 4 bases; junction bases outside the gene matches: 6. The CDR3 spells CASSVLAGGPDTQYF. CDR3 DNA: TGCGCCAGCAGCGTCCTAGCGGGGGGACCAGATACGCAGTATTTT.

This chain connects TRBV6-6 to TRBJ1-1; 7 bases agree with TRBD1. The V segment lost 6 bases and the J segment 1 base; nucleotides outside the gene matches: 8. Per the germline V gene, CDR1 is MNHNY and CDR2 is SVGAGI (reference sequence). This CDR3 is built from 15 residues. CDR3 bases: TGTGCCAGCAGGACGTCGACAGGGTCGAACACTGAAGCTTTCTTT. Residues: CASRTSTGSNTEAFF.

This clone was counted between two and nine times. The V gene is TRBV5-1, the J gene TRBJ2-7; a weak D match, TRBD1 (6 bases). The germline gives CDR1 SGHRS, CDR2 YFSETQ. V dropped 4 bases and J dropped 1 base, with 12 bases sitting between them. The CDR3 runs 14 residues. CDR3 amino acids: CASSPQGSSYEQYF. In nucleotides, the CDR3 is TGCGCCAGCAGCCCGCAGGGGTCTTCCTACGAGCAGTACTTC.

The rearrangement links TRBV28 to TRBJ1-6, with 11 bases that match TRBD1. Germline V lookup: CDR1 MDHEN, CDR2 SYDVKM. The CDR3 runs to 14 residues. The trim removed 2 bases at V and 10 bases at J, leaving 1 base unmatched. CDR3 protein: CASSLGTGGSPLHF. As DNA, the CDR3 is TGTGCCAGCAGTTTAGGGACAGGGGGGTCACCCCTCCACTTT.

The chain joins TRBV7-3 to TRBJ2-6; TRBD1 agrees at 9 bases. The CDR3 extends over 17 amino acids. Unmatched junction bases numbered 4, after V lost 3 bases and J lost 1 base. Germline V CDR1 and CDR2: SGHTA, FQGTGA. CDR3 DNA: TGTGCCAGCAGCTTGGGCGGGACAGGGTCTGGGGCCAACGTCCTGACTTTC. It encodes CASSLGGTGSGANVLTF.